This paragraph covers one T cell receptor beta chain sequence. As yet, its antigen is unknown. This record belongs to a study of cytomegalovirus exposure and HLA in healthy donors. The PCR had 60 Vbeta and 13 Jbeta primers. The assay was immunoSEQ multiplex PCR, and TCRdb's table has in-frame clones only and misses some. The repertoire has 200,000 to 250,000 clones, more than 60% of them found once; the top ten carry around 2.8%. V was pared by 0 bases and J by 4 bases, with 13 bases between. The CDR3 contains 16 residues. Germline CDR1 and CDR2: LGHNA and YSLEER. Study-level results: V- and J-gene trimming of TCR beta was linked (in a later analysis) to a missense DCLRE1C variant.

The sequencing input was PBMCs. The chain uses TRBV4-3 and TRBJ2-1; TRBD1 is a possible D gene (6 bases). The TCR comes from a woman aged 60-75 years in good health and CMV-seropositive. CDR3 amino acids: CASSQDRQGHYNEQFF. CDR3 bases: TGCGCCAGCAGCCAAGATCGGCAGGGGCATTACAATGAGCAGTTCTTC.